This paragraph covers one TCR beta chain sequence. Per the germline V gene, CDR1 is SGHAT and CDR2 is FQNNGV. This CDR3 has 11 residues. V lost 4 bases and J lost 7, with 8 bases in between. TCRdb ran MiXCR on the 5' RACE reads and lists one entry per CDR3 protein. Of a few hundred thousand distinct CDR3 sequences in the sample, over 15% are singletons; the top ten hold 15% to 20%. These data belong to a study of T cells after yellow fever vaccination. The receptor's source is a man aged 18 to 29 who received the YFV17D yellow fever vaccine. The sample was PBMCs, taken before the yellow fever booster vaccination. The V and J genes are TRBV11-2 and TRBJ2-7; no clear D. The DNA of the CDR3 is TGTGCCAGCAGCTCCTATAAAGAGCAGTACTTC. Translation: CASSSYKEQYF.